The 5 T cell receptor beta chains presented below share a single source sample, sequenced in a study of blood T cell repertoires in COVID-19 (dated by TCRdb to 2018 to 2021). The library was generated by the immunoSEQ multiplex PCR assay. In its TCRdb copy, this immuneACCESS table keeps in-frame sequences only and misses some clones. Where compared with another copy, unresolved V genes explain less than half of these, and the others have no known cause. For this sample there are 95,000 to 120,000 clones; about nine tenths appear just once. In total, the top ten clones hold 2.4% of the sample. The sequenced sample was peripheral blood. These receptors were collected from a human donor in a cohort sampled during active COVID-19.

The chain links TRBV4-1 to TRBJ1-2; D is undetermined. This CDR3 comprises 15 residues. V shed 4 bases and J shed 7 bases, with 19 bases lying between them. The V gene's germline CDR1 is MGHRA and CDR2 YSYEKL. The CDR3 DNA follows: TGCGCCAGCAGCCCCTTAGGGAGGCAGGTGGGTGGCTACACCTTC. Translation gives CASSPLGRQVGGYTF.

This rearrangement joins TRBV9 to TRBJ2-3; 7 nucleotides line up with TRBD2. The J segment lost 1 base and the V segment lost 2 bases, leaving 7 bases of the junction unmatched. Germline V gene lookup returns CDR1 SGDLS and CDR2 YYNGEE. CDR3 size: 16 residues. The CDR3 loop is CASSVNLAVRTDTQYF. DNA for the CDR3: TGTGCCAGCAGCGTCAATCTAGCGGTCCGCACAGATACGCAGTATTTT.

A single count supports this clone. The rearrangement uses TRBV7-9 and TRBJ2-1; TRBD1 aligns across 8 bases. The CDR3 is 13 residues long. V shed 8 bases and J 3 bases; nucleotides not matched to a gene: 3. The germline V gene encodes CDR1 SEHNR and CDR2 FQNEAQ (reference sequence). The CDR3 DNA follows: TGTGCCAGCCGAGGGACAGGCTACAATGAGCAGTTCTTC. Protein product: CASRGTGYNEQFF.

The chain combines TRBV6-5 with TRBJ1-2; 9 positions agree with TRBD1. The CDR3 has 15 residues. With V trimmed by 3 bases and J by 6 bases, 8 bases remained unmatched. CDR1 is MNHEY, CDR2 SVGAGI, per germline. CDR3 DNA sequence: TGTGCCAGCAGTTATGGACAGGGGCTGAACAATGGCTACACCTTC. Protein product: CASSYGQGLNNGYTF.

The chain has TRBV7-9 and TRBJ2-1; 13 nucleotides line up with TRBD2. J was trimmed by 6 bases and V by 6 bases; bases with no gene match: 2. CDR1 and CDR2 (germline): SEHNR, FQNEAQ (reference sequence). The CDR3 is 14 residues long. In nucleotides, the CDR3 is TGTGCCAGCAGAGGACTAGCGGGAGTCAATGAGCAGTTCTTC. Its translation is CASRGLAGVNEQFF.